The rows below give T cell receptor beta chains drawn from one sample of a study of blood T cell repertoires in COVID-19. Method: immunoSEQ multiplex PCR; TCRdb's copy keeps in-frame clones and lacks some. The profile shows approximately 94,000 clones, roughly 90% of them singletons. Sequenced material: peripheral blood. The source of these receptors is a man younger than 45 in a cohort sampled during active COVID-19. The conserved cysteine and the conserved F or W are not part of the CDR3 here.

J gene | V gene | CDR3 protein
TRBJ2-7 | TRBV7-2 | ASSLQTSDPYEQY
TRBJ1-2 | TRBV27 | ASSPSSGNLNYGYT
TRBJ1-1 | TRBV5-5 | ASSLEKGYTEAF
TRBJ1-2 | TRBV5-8 | ASSLGRGGYT
TRBJ2-5 | TRBV6-2/TRBV6-3 | ASSYNFLAGAEETQY
TRBJ2-1 | TRBV30 | AWSGLAGYNEQF
TRBJ2-1 | TRBV4-1 | ASSPSGGSYNEQF
TRBJ2-7 | TRBV15 | ATSNPRVLAGALHEQY
TRBJ2-1 | TRBV5-1 | ASSLGGDTAINEQF
TRBJ1-5 | TRBV15 | ATSGVGRGAGNQPQH
TRBJ1-5 | TRBV2 | AIRDSPNQPQH
TRBJ1-5 | TRBV6-1 | ASSELETDSNQPQH
TRBJ2-3 | TRBV19 | ASSSGQGYPSTDTQY
TRBJ1-3 | TRBV24-1 | ATSDPTASGNTIY
TRBJ2-7 | TRBV4-1 | ASSPLPLTGGLYEQY
TRBJ1-1 | TRBV10-3 | AIGRTSLDTEAF
TRBJ2-3 | TRBV28 | ASTPHRLALYSTDTQY
TRBJ2-1 | TRBV28 | ASSLVGDGSNEQF
TRBJ1-4 | TRBV28 | ASRLGQGWEKLF
TRBJ2-1 | TRBV30 | AWSLSRGAAEQF
TRBJ2-7 | TRBV4-1 | ASSLTTGSYEQY
TRBJ2-1 | TRBV7-3 | ASSARGQREQF
TRBJ1-5 | TRBV9 | ASSATAGQPQH
TRBJ1-2 | TRBV14 | ASSRELNYGYT
TRBJ2-7 | TRBV6-1 | ASSEVTGASYEQY
TRBJ1-2 | TRBV7-9 | ASSLGAAGGYT